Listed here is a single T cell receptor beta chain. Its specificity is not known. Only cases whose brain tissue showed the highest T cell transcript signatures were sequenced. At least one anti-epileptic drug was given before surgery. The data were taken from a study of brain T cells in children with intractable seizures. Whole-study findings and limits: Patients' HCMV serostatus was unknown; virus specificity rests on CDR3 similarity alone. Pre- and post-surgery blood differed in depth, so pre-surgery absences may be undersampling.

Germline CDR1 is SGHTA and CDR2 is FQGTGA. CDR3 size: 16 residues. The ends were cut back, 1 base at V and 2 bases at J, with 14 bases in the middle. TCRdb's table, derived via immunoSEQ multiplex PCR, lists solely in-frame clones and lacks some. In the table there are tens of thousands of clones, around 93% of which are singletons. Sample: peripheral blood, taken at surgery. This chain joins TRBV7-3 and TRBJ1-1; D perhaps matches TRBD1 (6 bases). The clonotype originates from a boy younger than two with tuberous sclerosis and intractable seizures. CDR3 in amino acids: CASSLIARGENTEAFF. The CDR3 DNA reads TGTGCCAGCAGCTTAATCGCGAGGGGGGAAAACACTGAAGCTTTCTTT.